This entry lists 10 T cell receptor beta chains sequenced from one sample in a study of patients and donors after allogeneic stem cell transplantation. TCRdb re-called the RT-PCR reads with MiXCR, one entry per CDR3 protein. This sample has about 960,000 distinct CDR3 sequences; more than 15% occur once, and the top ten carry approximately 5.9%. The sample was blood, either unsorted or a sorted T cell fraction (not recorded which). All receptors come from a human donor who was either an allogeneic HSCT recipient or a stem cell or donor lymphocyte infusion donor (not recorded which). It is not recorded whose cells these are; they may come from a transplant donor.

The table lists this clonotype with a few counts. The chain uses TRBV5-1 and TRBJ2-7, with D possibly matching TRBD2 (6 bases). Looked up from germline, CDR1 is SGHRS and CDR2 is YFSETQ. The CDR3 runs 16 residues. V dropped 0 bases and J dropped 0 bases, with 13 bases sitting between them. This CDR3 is CASSLVGGPSSYEQYF. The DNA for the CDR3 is TGCGCCAGCAGCTTGGTGGGGGGTCCCTCCTCCTACGAGCAGTACTTC.

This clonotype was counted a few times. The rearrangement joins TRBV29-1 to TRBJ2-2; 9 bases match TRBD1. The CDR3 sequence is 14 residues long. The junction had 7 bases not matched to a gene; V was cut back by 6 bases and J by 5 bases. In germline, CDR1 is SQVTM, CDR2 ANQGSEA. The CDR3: CSVHGQGKTGELFF. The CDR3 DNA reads TGCAGCGTGCACGGACAGGGGAAGACCGGGGAGCTGTTTTTT.

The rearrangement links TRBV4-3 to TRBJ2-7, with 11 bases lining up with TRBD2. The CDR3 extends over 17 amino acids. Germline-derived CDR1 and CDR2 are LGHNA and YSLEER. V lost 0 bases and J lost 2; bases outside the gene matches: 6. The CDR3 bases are TGCGCCAGCAGCCAAGACTCAGGGACTAGCGGAACCTACGAGCAGTACTTC. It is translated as CASSQDSGTSGTYEQYF.

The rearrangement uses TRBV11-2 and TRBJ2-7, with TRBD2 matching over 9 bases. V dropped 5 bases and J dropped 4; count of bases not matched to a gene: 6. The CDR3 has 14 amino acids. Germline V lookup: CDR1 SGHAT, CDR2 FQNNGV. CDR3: CASSPGLAMYEQYF. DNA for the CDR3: TGTGCCAGCAGCCCTGGACTAGCGATGTACGAGCAGTACTTC. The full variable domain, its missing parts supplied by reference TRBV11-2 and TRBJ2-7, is EAGVAQSPRYKIIEKRQSVAFWCNPISGHATLYWYQQILGQGPKLLIQFQNNGVVDDSQLPKDRFSAERLKGVDSTLKIQPAKLEDSAVYLCASSPGLAMYEQYFGPGTRLTVT.

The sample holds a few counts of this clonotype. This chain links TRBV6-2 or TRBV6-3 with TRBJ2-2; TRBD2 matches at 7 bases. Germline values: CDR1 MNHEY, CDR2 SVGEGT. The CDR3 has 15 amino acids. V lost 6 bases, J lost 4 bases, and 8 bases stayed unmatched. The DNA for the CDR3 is TGTGCCAGCAGAAGACTAGCCGAAAGCACCGGGGAGCTGTTTTTT. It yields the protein CASRRLAESTGELFF.

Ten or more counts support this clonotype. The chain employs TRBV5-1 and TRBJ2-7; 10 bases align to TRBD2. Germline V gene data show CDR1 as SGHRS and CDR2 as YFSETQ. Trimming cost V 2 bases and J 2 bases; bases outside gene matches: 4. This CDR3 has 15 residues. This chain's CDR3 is CASSFGLAVPYEQYF. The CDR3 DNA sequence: TGCGCCAGCAGCTTCGGACTAGCGGTACCCTACGAGCAGTACTTC.

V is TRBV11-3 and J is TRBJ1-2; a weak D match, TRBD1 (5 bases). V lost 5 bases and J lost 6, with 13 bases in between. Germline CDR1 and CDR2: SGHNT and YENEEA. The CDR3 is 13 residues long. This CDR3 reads CASSLSWGNGYTF. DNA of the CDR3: TGTGCCAGCAGCCTTTCCTGGGGGAATGGCTACACCTTC.

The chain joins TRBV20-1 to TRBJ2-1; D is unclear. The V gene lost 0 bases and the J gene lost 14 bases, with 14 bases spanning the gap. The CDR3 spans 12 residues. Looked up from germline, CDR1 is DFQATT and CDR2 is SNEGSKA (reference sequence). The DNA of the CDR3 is TGCAGTGCTAGAGATCCCGATAATCAGGAGTTCTTC. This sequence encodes CSARDPDNQEFF.

The CDR3 DNA reads as TGTGCCAGCAGTTCAGACCCTAGCGGGGGTATCTACCAAGAGACCCAGTACTTC. Translated, it gives CASSSDPSGGIYQETQYF. The J gene is TRBJ2-5, the V gene TRBV2, with 10 bases lining up with TRBD2. Germline V lookup: CDR1 SNHLY, CDR2 FYNNEI. The CDR3 extends over 18 amino acids. With V trimmed by 5 bases and J by 0 bases, 12 bases remained unmatched.

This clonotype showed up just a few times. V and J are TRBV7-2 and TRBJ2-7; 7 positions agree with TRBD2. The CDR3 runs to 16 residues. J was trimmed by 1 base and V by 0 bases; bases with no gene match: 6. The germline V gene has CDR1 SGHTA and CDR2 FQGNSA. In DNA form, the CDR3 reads TGTGCCAGCAGCTTAGCGCGTGGAGCGGGATCCTACGAGCAGTACTTC. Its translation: CASSLARGAGSYEQYF. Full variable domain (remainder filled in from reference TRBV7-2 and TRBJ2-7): GAGVSQSPSNKVTEKGKDVELRCDPISGHTALYWYRQSLGQGLEFLIYFQGNSAPDKSGLPSDRFSAERTGGSVSTLTIQRTQQEDSAVYLCASSLARGAGSYEQYFGPGTRLTVT.